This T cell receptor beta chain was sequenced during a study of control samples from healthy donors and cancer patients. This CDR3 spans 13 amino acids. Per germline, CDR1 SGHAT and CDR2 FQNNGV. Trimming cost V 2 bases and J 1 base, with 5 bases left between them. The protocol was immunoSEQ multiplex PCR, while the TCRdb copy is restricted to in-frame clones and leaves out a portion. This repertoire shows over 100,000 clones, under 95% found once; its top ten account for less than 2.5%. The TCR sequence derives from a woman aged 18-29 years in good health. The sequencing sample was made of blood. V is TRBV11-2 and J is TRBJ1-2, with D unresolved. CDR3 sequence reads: CASSLLGNYGYTF. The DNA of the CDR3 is TGTGCCAGCAGCTTATTGGGTAACTATGGCTACACCTTC.